The 7 T cell receptor beta chains in this list originate from one sample, sequenced in a study of blood T cells in healthy people across ages. It was with a sample-barcoded 5' primer and a J-beta primer mix that a second PCR of roughly 7 to 11 cycles was run. TCRdb reanalysed the 5' RACE reads using MiXCR and keeps one entry per CDR3 protein. In the table there are about a million distinct CDR3 sequences, roughly 51% of which are singletons. The sequencing sample was made of blood. The receptors shown here come from a woman aged 60-75 years in good health.

The V gene is TRBV20-1, the J gene TRBJ2-7, with TRBD1 identical over 8 bases. The J call may be incorrect, as the DNA end agrees better with TRBJ2-5. Germline V gives CDR1 DFQATT, CDR2 SNEGSKA (reference sequence). The CDR3 contains 15 residues. CDR3 in amino acids: CSAGDRRGLAETQYF. In DNA form, the CDR3 reads TGCAGTGCTGGGGACAGGAGGGGACTCGCCGAGACCCAGTACTTC.

The chain combines TRBV20-1 with TRBJ2-6; unclear D gene. The V and J ends lost 0 bases and 2 bases respectively, with 14 bases between them. CDR1 and CDR2 (germline): DFQATT, SNEGSKA (reference sequence). The CDR3 has 17 amino acids. The CDR3, as DNA: TGCAGTGCTAGAGATTCGTGGCAGAAACCTGGGGCCAACGTCCTGACTTTC. Translated: CSARDSWQKPGANVLTF.

Concerning this clonotype: One junction end does not reproduce the germline sequence, and a read error may be involved. The CDR3 protein is CAGSLLGQVYNEQFF. CDR3 nucleotide sequence: TGTGCCGGCAGTTTACTAGGACAAGTGTACAATGAGCAGTTCTTC. The V gene is TRBV27, the J gene TRBJ2-1; D may be TRBD1 or TRBD2 (5 bases each). Germline CDR1 reads MNHEY; CDR2 reads SMNVEV (reference sequence). The CDR3 is made up of 15 amino acids.

The chain has TRBV27 and TRBJ1-1, with D perhaps matching TRBD1 (5 bases). Germline CDR1 reads MNHEY; CDR2 reads SMNVEV (reference sequence). CDR3 length: 16 amino acids. V gave up 1 base and J gave up 5 bases, with 17 bases separating them. The CDR3: CASSLLSGRRGTEAFF. CDR3 bases: TGTGCCAGCAGTTTATTGTCGGGACGGCGAGGGACTGAAGCTTTCTTT.

This clonotype was recorded a few times. The rearrangement uses TRBV6-2 or TRBV6-3 and TRBJ1-1, with D possibly being TRBD1 (5 bases). Trimming stripped 2 bases from V and 5 bases from J, with 15 bases between. The CDR3 is 15 amino acids. Germline loops: CDR1 MNHEY, CDR2 SVGEGT. The CDR3: CASSYGAGPGTEAFF. CDR3 coding DNA: TGTGCCAGCAGTTACGGGGCAGGGCCTGGGACTGAAGCTTTCTTT.

This rearrangement joins TRBV5-1 to TRBJ2-5; no clear D. The end of the DNA is better explained by TRBJ2-7, so the J call may be wrong. Germline V gives CDR1 SGHRS, CDR2 YFSETQ. This CDR3 comprises 15 residues. The CDR3 protein is CASSFGPPVVYEQYF. The CDR3 bases are TGCGCCAGCAGCTTCGGTCCACCGGTGGTCTACGAGCAGTACTTC.

V gene TRBV18 combines with J gene TRBJ2-7; 10 bases are shared with TRBD2. Germline V gene sequence: CDR1 KGHSH, CDR2 LQKENI. This CDR3 has 13 residues. J gave up 5 bases and V 3 bases, and 1 base lay outside the gene matches. CDR3 residues: CASSPGTSDEQYF. CDR3 DNA: TGTGCCAGCTCACCTGGGACTAGCGACGAGCAGTACTTC. Complete variable domain (other parts from reference TRBV18 and TRBJ2-7): NAGVMQNPRHLVRRRGQEARLRCSPMKGHSHVYWYRQLPEEGLKFMVYLQKENIIDESGMPKERFSAEFPKEGPSILRIQQVVRGDSAAYFCASSPGTSDEQYFGPGTRLTVT.